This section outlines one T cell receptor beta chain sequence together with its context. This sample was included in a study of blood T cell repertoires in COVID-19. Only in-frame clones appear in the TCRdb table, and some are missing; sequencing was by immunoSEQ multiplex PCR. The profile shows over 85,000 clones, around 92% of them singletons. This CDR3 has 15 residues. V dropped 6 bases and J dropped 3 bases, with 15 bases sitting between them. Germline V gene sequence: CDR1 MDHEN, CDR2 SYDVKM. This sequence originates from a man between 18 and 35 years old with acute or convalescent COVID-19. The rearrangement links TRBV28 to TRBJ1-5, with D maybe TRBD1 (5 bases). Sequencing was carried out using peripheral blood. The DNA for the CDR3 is TGTGCCAGCAGCCCCCTTCGACAGTTCAATCAGCCCCAGCATTTT. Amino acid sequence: CASSPLRQFNQPQHF.